The clone carrying this T cell receptor (beta chain) was seen repeatedly, ten times or more. Its specificity is not known. The data were taken from a study of neurological immune-mediated disorders. Study-level points and caveats: The greatest degree of TCR clonal expansion was observed in HTLV-1-associated myelopathy, with the lowest in multiple sclerosis, below that of healthy controls. No sharing of CDR3 amino acid sequences was observed among expanded clones across subjects, suggesting private repertoires in all groups.

The making of cDNA relied on 5'RACE with 10-nucleotide random UMIs. Each sequencing run yielded over 170 million TCR-beta sequences from 15-18 subjects. TCRdb recomputed calls from the 5' RACE reads with MiXCR, one row per CDR3 protein. This table holds about 82,000 distinct CDR3 sequences, around 2.6% found once. CDR1 is SGDLS and CDR2 is YYNGEE in the germline V gene. The J segment lost 0 bases and the V segment lost 3 bases, leaving 5 bases of the junction unmatched. The CDR3 runs 17 residues. This TCR was recovered from a woman in her 30s with multiple sclerosis. This sequence joins TRBV9 and TRBJ2-1, with 11 bases that match TRBD2. Sequenced input: PBMCs. The CDR3: CASSGGLAGLSYNEQFF. The CDR3 DNA is TGTGCCAGCAGCGGAGGACTAGCGGGTCTCTCCTACAATGAGCAGTTCTTC. Complete variable domain (other parts from reference TRBV9 and TRBJ2-1): DSGVTQTPKHLITATGQRVTLRCSPRSGDLSVYWYQQSLDQGLQFLIQYYNGEERAKGNILERFSAQQFPDLHSELNLSSLELGDSALYFCASSGGLAGLSYNEQFFGPGTRLTVL.